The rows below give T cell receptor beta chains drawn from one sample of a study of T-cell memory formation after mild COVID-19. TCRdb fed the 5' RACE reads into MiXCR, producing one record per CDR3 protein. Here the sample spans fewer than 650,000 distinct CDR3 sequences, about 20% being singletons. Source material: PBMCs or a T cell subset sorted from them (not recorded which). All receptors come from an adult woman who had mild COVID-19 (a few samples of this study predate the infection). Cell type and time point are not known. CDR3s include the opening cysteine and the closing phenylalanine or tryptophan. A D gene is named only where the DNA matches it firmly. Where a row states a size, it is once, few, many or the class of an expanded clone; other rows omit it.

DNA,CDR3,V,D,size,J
TGCAGTGCTGCCCGGGGGGAAAACACTGAAGCTTTCTTT,CSAARGENTEAFF,TRBV20-1,.,few,TRBJ1-1
TGTGCCAGCAGTTTTCAGGGTCTAAGAAACATTCAGTACTTC,CASSFQGLRNIQYF,TRBV27,.,.,TRBJ2-4
TGCGCCAGCAGCCCAATTACCGGTGCGGGAATTTTGGCCCTCCACTTT,CASSPITGAGILALHF,TRBV5-1,.,.,TRBJ1-6
TGCGCCAGCAGCTTAAGCGGGACCTACGAGCAGTACTTC,CASSLSGTYEQYF,TRBV5-1,TRBD2,many,TRBJ2-7
TGTGCCTGGATTACCGGGCTTACGCAGTATTTT,CAWITGLTQYF,TRBV30,.,few,TRBJ2-3
TGTGCCAGCAGCTTAGTAGTTGGGGAGAACACTGAAGCTTTCTTT,CASSLVVGENTEAFF,TRBV7-9,.,.,TRBJ1-1
TGTGCCAGCAGCTCCACCTATGGAGGGGGGACTAATGAAAAACTGTTTTTT,CASSSTYGGGTNEKLFF,TRBV7-2,.,few,TRBJ1-4
TGCGCCAGCAGCTTGGCGACTAGCGGACTCCCCTACGAGCAGTACTTC,CASSLATSGLPYEQYF,TRBV5-1,TRBD2,.,TRBJ2-7
TGTGCCAGCAGCTTATGGGCTAGCGGGAGGGATTACAATGAGCAGTTCTTC,CASSLWASGRDYNEQFF,TRBV7-2,TRBD2,.,TRBJ2-1
TGCAGTGCTAGCCCCCGGCCAGAACCCTACGAGCAGTACTTC,CSASPRPEPYEQYF,TRBV20-1,.,few,TRBJ2-7
TGTGCCAGCAGCTTAGAGTTAGGTGGCTACACCTTC,CASSLELGGYTF,TRBV7-2,.,few,TRBJ1-2
TGCGCCAGCAGCTTGGCCGGGCGCGGGAGGTATGAGCAGTTCTTC,CASSLAGRGRYEQFF,TRBV5-1,TRBD2,.,TRBJ2-1
TGTGCCACCCGTAGCGGAAATAAATACAATGAGCAGTTCTTC,CATRSGNKYNEQFF,TRBV27,.,few,TRBJ2-1
TGTGCCAGCAGCGATTCCCCCCGCCAACAAGAGACCCAGTACTTC,CASSDSPRQQETQYF,TRBV9,.,.,TRBJ2-5
TGTGCCAGCAGCGTCGCCCTAGGGGTCGAGACCCAGTACTTC,CASSVALGVETQYF,TRBV9,.,.,TRBJ2-5
TGTGCCACCAAACCGGGACCGCCCGGGTCTGGGGCCAACGTCCTGACTTTC,CATKPGPPGSGANVLTF,TRBV6-1,.,.,TRBJ2-6
TGCAGTGCTTCTCTAGCGGGAGCGAATACGCAGTATTTT,CSASLAGANTQYF,TRBV20-1,TRBD2,few,TRBJ2-3
TGTGCCAGCAGCTTCGGACTAGCTTACGAGCAGTACTTC,CASSFGLAYEQYF,TRBV12-3/TRBV12-4,TRBD2,many,TRBJ2-7
TGTGCCAGCAGCTTCGGAGCGGACTTCGAAGCTTTCTTT,CASSFGADFEAFF,TRBV7-9,.,.,TRBJ1-1
TGCGCCAGCAGCCAATCGGTATCCTACGAGCAGTACTTC,CASSQSVSYEQYF,TRBV4-3,.,few,TRBJ2-7
TGTGCCAGCAGTTCCTTCCGGGACAGGGGGAATGAGCAGTTCTTC,CASSSFRDRGNEQFF,TRBV27,TRBD1,.,TRBJ2-1
TGCGCCAGCAGCTTGGATGAGGGGGCGATTAATGAAGCTTTCTTT,CASSLDEGAINEAFF,TRBV5-1,TRBD1,many,TRBJ1-1
TGTGCCAGCAGCCAGGGGCCGCAGGAGTGGTACGAGCAGTACTTC,CASSQGPQEWYEQYF,TRBV4-2,.,.,TRBJ2-7
TGCGCCAGCAGCTTGGGACAGGGGGCGCCGAAAGATACGCAGTATTTT,CASSLGQGAPKDTQYF,TRBV5-1,TRBD1,many,TRBJ2-3
TGTGCCAGCAGTTTAGGGCTAGCGGGAGGGCTGTACGAGCAGTACTTC,CASSLGLAGGLYEQYF,TRBV12-3/TRBV12-4,TRBD2,.,TRBJ2-7
TGTGCCACCAGTGATCCAGGGTCCTATGGCTACACCTTC,CATSDPGSYGYTF,TRBV24-1,.,.,TRBJ1-2
TGTGCCAGCAGCGCAGCGGCCGCATATGGCTACACCTTC,CASSAAAAYGYTF,TRBV12-3/TRBV12-4,.,few,TRBJ1-2
TGTGCCTGGGACCGATCGAATCAGCCCCAGCATTTT,CAWDRSNQPQHF,TRBV30,.,.,TRBJ1-5
TGTGCCAGCAGTCCCCTCAGCCCAGGGGCCGGGGAGCTGTTTTTT,CASSPLSPGAGELFF,TRBV6-6,.,.,TRBJ2-2